This T cell receptor (beta chain) was profiled in a study of early T cells in non-severe SARS-CoV-2 infection. Study overall: Sequencing used unsorted whole-blood bulk RNA, so chains lack pairing.

CDR3 length: 13 amino acids. The V end lost 3 bases, the J end lost 5 bases, and 11 bases lay between the germline ends. Germline V CDR1 and CDR2: DFQATT, SNEGSKA (reference sequence). General observations from the study: CD4 and private specificities were missed by VDJdb matching, which favored anti-spike CD8 responses.

Individual cDNA molecules received unique molecular identifiers. TCRdb reprocessed the 5' RACE reads with MiXCR, giving one entry per CDR3 protein. The repertoire consists of 30,000 to 45,000 distinct CDR3 sequences, with around 6% occurring once and the leading ten covering 4.4%. This clonotype was observed at least ten times. Its cognate antigen is unknown. The receptor's source is an adult who was a healthcare worker with PCR-confirmed SARS-CoV-2 infection or an uninfected control (not recorded which). Sequenced here: whole blood, sampled at baseline. The chain is built from TRBV20-1 and TRBJ2-4; a weak D match, TRBD1 (6 bases). CDR3 in DNA: TGCAGTGCTAGCCGGGACACCCAAAACATTCAGTACTTC. Protein: CSASRDTQNIQYF.